This TCR beta chain was obtained from a study of cytotoxic CD8 clonotypes in ibrutinib-treated CLL. Study-wide context: After a median of approximately 68 months, about 14 patients stayed remitted and approximately 12 progressed; responses had been partial in 24 and complete in 2. Response samples were obtained once patients had received a median 12 months of treatment, range 6 to 36. Study-wide points: Ibrutinib response saw clonality rise, and progression saw it return toward baseline. Baseline-level clonality went beyond age-matched healthy donors and moved in step with circulating CD8+ T-cell counts.

As concerns this clone: As yet, its antigen is unknown.

With V trimmed by 6 bases and J by 6 bases, 7 bases remained unmatched. There are 14 residues in the CDR3. CDR1 and CDR2 (germline): SGHRS, YFSETQ. Profiling relied on immunoSEQ multiplex PCR, and the TCRdb table lists in-frame clones only, not all of them. This sample has tens of thousands of clones, with around 68% found just once. This TCR was sampled from a human donor with chronic lymphocytic leukemia. The rearrangement links TRBV5-1 to TRBJ1-4; TRBD1 matches at 8 bases. Material: PBMCs, obtained after 12 months of ibrutinib treatment. Written as DNA, the CDR3 is TGCGCCAGCAAGGTCTCGGGACAGGATGAAAAACTGTTTTTT. Its translation is CASKVSGQDEKLFF.